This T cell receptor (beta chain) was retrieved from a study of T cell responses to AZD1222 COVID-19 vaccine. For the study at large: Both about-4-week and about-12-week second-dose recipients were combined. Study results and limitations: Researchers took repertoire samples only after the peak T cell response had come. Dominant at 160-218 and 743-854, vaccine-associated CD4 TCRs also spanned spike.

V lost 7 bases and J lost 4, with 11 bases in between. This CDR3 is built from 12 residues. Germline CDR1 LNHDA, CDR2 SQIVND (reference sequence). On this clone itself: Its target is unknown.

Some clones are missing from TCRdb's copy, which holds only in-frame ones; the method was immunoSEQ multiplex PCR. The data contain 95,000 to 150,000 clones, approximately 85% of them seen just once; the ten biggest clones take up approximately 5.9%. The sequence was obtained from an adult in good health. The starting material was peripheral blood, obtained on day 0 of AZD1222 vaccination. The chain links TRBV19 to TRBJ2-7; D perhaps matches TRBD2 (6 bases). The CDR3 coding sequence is TGTGCCAGTACGACGGGGGATTACGAGCAGTACTTC. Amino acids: CASTTGDYEQYF.